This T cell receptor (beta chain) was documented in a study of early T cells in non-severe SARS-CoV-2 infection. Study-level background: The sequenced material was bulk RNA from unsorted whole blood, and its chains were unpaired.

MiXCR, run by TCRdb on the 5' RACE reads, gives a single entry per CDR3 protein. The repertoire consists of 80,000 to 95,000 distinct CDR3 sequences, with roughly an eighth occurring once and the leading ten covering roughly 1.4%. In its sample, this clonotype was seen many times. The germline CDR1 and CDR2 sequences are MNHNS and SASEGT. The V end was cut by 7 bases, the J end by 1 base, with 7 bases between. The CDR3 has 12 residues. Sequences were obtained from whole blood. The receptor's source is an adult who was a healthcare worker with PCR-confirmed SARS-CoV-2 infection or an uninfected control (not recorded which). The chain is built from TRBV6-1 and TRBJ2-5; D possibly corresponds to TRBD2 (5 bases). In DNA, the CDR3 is TGTGCCAGCACACGGGGCCAAGAGACCCAGTACTTC. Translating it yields CASTRGQETQYF.